This T cell receptor beta chain was found in a study of control samples from healthy donors and cancer patients (dated by TCRdb to the early 2020s). The method behind the library was the immunoSEQ multiplex PCR assay. TCRdb carries this immuneACCESS record with in-frame sequences only. Its versions omit some clonotypes, under half of them owing to an unresolved V gene in the studies checked, with the rest unexplained. The table for this sample lists about 130,000 clones; less than 95% of them were counted only once. Clones ranked in the top ten supply approximately 9% of the sample. Note on this clone: The target of this receptor is not known. Base quality data are lacking; no much larger clone is found one base away.

The trim is 2 bases for V and 0 bases for J, with a gap of 10 bases between the germline ends. The CDR3 runs 15 amino acids, cysteine and phenylalanine included. The retained sequence is limited to the CDR3, 45 bases, with the frame set at the first base. The germline V gene specifies MNHEY as CDR1 and SVGAGI as CDR2. The source is a man in his late teens or twenties in good health. The rearrangement joined TRBV6-5 to TRBJ1-1, with the D segment identity uncertain. Sequencing was performed on blood. In nucleotide form, the sequence is TGTGCCAGCAGTTACGGGTTAGAAATGAACACTGAAGCTTTCTTT. Its translation reads: CASSYGLEMNTEAFF.